This paragraph covers one T cell receptor (beta chain) sequence. Its cognate antigen has yet to be identified. The input lacks base qualities; no much larger clone sits a single base away. Whole blood was collected in K2EDTA tubes by collaborating institutions according to the institutions' own protocols. For TCRbeta analysis, collaborators shipped samples as frozen whole blood, isolated PBMCs, or DNA extracted from either of those sample types. This entry belongs to a study of blood T cell repertoires in COVID-19 (dated by TCRdb to 2020 to 2022). Study-level background: The collaborator samples originated in the United States, Italy and Spain and spanned the acute and convalescent phases of COVID-19. Where available, HLA class I and class II types were taken from metadata supplied by the sample provider and were not determined by assay-based typing. A freely available public database, intended as a resource for researchers studying the immune response to SARS-CoV-2, is where the repertoires were released. Subjects who had been exposed to COVID-19, were actively infected with it, or had recovered from it provided the deeply sampled blood TCRbeta repertoires that made up the dataset. The prospective study material was composed of cDNA or gDNA derived from T cells, B-cell-depleted T cells, or PBMCs. The samples were drawn from the first 160 participants of the ongoing ImmuneRACE study and from 1,254 subjects provided by 6 global collaborators. The sample metadata nearly always contained a de-identified subject ID, COVID-19 status, age in years and sex. Paper-wide results and their limitations: How much clinical and demographic metadata was included differed by source and by participant, and the metadata was provided uncurated.

CDR3 length: 18 amino acids, cysteine to phenylalanine. This entry keeps only the CDR3 DNA: 54 bases, framed from base 1. According to the germline V gene, CDR1 reads KGHSH and CDR2 reads LQKENI. Between the V and J ends, shortened by 2 bases and 3 bases respectively, the junction contains 22 bases. TCRbeta CDR3 regions were amplified from genomic DNA using the immunoSEQ Assay, a bias-controlled multiplex PCR. Per the authors' processing: The number of nucleated cells in each sample was estimated by amplification of reference gene primers within the assay. To quantify the absolute abundance of each unique TCRbeta CDR3 rearrangement, sequence reads were collapsed and filtered. Productive Simpson clonality was computed per sample as the square root of Simpson's diversity index over productive rearrangements. TCRdb mirrors the immuneACCESS table, restricted to in-frame sequences. Some clones are absent from its copies; in checked studies, under half trace to an unresolved V gene, and the reason for the others is unknown. V, J and clone size were drawn from that table, and D and trimming were deduced from the DNA. The sample profile shows 200,000 to 250,000 clones; roughly 84% of them were found once. The top ten hold 3.6% of the sample.

The source of this sequence is a woman of 80 years or more with acute or convalescent COVID-19. The chain is made from TRBV18 and TRBJ1-2; TRBD1 is a possible D gene, resting on 6 matching bases. Sequencing was performed on peripheral blood. The CDR3 region has the sequence CASSPKTGTLHGDYGYTF. In nucleotide form, the sequence is TGTGCCAGCTCACCAAAGACCGGGACACTTCACGGCGACTATGGCTACACCTTC. Joined to the reference TRBV18 and TRBJ1-2 proteins, this CDR3 gives the full variable domain: NAGVMQNPRHLVRRRGQEARLRCSPMKGHSHVYWYRQLPEEGLKFMVYLQKENIIDESGMPKERFSAEFPKEGPSILRIQQVVRGDSAAYFCASSPKTGTLHGDYGYTFGSGTRLTVV.